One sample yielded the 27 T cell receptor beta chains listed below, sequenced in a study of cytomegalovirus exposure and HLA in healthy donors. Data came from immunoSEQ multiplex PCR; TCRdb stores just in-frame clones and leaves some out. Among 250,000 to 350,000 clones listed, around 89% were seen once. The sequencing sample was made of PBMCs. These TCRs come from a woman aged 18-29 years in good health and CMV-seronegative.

The CDR3 DNA is TGTGCCAGCAACTACTTGGGTCAGCCCCAGCATTTT. Translating it yields CASNYLGQPQHF. The rearrangement links TRBV28 to TRBJ1-5; D is unclear. The CDR3 totals 12 residues. Germline-derived CDR1 and CDR2 are MDHEN and SYDVKM. Between the trimmed V and J ends, which lost 7 bases and 6 bases, there was a span of 10 bases.

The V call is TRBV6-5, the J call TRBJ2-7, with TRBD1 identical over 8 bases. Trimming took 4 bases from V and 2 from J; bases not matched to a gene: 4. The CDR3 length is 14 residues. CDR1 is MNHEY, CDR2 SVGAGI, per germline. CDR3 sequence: CASSSDRGPYEQYF. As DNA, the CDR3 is TGTGCCAGCAGTTCAGACAGGGGTCCCTACGAGCAGTACTTC.

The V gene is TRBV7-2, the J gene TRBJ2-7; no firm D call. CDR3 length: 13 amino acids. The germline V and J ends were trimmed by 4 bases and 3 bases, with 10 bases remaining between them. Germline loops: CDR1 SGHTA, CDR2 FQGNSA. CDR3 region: CASSSPVSYEQYF. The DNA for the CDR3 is TGTGCCAGCAGCTCTCCGGTGAGCTACGAGCAGTACTTC. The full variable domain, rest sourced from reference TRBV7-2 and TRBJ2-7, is GAGVSQSPSNKVTEKGKDVELRCDPISGHTALYWYRQSLGQGLEFLIYFQGNSAPDKSGLPSDRFSAERTGGSVSTLTIQRTQQEDSAVYLCASSSPVSYEQYFGPGTRLTVT.

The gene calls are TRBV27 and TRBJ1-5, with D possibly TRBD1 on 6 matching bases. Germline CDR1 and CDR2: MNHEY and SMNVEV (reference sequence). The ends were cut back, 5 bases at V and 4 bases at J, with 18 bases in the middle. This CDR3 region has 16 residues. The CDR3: CASSPLLNRANQPQHF. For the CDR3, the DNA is TGTGCCAGCAGTCCCCTGTTGAACAGGGCAAATCAGCCCCAGCATTTT.

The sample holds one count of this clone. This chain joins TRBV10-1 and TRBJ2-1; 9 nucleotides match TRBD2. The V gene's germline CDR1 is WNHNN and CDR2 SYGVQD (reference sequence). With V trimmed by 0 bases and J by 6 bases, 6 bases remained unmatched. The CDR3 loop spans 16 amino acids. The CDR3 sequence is CASSESGGREINEQFF. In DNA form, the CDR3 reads TGCGCCAGCAGTGAGTCGGGCGGGAGGGAAATCAATGAGCAGTTCTTC.

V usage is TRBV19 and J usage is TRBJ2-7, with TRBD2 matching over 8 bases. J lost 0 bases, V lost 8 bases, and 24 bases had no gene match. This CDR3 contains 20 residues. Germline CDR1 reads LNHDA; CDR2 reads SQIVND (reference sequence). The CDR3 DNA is TGTGCCAGTGCCCCTCTAGGTTCCGGGACTAGACTCCTAAGCTCCTACGAGCAGTACTTC. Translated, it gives CASAPLGSGTRLLSSYEQYF.

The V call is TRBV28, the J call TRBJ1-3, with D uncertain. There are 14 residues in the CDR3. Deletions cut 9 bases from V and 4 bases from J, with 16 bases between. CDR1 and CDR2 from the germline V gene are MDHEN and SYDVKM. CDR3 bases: TGTGCCAGTTCGACCCGAGCGGCAGGAAACACCATATATTTT. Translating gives CASSTRAAGNTIYF.

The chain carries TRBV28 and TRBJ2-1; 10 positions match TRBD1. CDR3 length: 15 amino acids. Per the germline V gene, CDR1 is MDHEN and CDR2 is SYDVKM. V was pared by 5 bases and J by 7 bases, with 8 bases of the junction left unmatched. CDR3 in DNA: TGTGCCAGCAGTATGCTTGGGACAGGGGAGAATGAGCAGTTCTTC. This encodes CASSMLGTGENEQFF.

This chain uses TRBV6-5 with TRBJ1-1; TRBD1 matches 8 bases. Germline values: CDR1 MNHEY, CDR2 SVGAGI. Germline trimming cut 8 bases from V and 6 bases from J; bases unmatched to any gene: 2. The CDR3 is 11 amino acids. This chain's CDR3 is CASDRGSEAFF. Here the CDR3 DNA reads TGTGCCAGCGACAGGGGCTCTGAAGCTTTCTTT.

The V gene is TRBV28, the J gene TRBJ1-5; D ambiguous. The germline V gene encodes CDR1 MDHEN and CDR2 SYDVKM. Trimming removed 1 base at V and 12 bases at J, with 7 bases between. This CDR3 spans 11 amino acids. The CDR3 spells CASSLSVVQHF. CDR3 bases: TGTGCCAGCAGTTTATCCGTAGTCCAGCATTTT.

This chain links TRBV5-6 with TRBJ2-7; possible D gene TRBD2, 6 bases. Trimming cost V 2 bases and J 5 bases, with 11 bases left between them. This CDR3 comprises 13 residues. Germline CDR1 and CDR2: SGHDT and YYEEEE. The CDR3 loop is CASSFLATHEQYF. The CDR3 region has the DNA TGTGCCAGCAGCTTCCTAGCGACCCACGAGCAGTACTTC.

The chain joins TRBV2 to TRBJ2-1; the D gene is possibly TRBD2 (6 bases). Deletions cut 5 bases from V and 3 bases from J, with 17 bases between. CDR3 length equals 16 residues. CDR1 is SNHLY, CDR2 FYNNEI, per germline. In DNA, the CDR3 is TGTGCCAGCAGTACAACGACTAGAGTTTTCTACAATGAGCAGTTCTTC. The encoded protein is CASSTTTRVFYNEQFF.

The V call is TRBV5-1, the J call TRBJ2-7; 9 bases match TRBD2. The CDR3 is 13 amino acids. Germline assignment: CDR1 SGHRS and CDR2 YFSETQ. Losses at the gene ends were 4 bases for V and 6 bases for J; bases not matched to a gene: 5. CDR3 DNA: TGCGCCAGCAGCACGGGACTAGCTGGCGAGCAGTACTTC. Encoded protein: CASSTGLAGEQYF.

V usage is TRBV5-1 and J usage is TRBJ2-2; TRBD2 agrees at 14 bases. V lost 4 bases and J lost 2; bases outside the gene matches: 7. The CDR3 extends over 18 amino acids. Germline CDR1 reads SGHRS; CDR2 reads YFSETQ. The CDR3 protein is CASSERTSGRFNTGELFF. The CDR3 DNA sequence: TGCGCCAGCAGCGAAAGGACTAGCGGGAGGTTTAACACCGGGGAGCTGTTTTTT.

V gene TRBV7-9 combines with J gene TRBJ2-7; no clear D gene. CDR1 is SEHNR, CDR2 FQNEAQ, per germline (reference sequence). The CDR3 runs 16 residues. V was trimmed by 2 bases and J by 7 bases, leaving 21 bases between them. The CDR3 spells CASSLLLASQRGEQYF. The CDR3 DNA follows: TGTGCCAGCAGCTTATTGCTCGCGAGCCAGCGTGGGGAGCAGTACTTC.

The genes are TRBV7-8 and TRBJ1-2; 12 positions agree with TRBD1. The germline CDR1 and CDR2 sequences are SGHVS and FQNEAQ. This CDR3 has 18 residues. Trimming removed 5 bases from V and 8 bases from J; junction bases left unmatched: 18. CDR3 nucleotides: TGTGCCAGCAGCCCGCGGGCCCCCGGGACAGGGGGCGCTGAGGGCTACACCTTC. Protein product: CASSPRAPGTGGAEGYTF.

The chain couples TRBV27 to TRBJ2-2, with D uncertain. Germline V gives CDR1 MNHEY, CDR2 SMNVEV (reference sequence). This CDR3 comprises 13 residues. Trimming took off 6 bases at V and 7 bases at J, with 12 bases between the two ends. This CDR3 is CASRSTENGELFF. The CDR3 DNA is TGTGCCAGCAGGTCCACAGAGAACGGGGAGCTGTTTTTT.

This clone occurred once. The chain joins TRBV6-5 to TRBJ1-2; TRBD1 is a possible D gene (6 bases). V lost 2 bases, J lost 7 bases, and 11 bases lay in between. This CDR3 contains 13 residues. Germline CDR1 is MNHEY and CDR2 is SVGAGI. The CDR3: CASSYPLGAGYTF. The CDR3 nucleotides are TGTGCCAGCAGTTACCCCTTGGGGGCTGGCTACACCTTC.

CDR3 protein: CASSVQAGETQYF. DNA for the CDR3: TGTGCCAGCAGCGTACAAGCGGGAGAGACCCAGTACTTC. The chain employs TRBV9 and TRBJ2-5, with a tentative D call TRBD2 (6 bases). Germline V lookup: CDR1 SGDLS, CDR2 YYNGEE. V dropped 1 base and J dropped 4 bases, with 8 bases sitting between them. This CDR3 has 13 amino acids.

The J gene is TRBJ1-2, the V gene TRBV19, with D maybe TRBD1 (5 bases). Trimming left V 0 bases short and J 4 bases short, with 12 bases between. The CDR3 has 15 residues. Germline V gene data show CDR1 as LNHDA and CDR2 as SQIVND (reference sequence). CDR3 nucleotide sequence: TGTGCCAGTAGTATAGAGTCAGGGTTCGGCTATGGCTACACCTTC. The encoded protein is CASSIESGFGYGYTF.

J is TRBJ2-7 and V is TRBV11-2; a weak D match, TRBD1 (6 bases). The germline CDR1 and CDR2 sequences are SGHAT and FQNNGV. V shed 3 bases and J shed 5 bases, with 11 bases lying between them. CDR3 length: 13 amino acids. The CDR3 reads CASSLIRQDEQYF. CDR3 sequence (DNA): TGTGCCAGCAGCTTGATAAGACAGGACGAGCAGTACTTC. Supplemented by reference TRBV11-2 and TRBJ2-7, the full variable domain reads EAGVAQSPRYKIIEKRQSVAFWCNPISGHATLYWYQQILGQGPKLLIQFQNNGVVDDSQLPKDRFSAERLKGVDSTLKIQPAKLEDSAVYLCASSLIRQDEQYFGPGTRLTVT.

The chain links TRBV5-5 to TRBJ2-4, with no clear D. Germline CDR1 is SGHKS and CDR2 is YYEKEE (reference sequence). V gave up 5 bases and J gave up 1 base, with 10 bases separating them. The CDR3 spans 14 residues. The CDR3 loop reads CASSPSGAKNIQYF. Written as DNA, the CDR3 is TGTGCCAGCAGTCCATCGGGTGCCAAAAACATTCAGTACTTC.

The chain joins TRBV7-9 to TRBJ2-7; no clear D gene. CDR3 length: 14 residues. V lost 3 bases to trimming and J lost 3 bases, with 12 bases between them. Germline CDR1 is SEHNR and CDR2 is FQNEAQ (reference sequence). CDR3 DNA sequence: TGTGCCAGCAGCTTCCTTACTATGGGCTACGAGCAGTACTTC. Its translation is CASSFLTMGYEQYF.

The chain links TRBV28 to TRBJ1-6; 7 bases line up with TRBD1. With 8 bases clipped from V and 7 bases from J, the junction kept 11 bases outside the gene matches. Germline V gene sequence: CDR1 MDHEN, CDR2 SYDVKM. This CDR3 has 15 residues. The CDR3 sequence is CASLPATGPNSPLHF. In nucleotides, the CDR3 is TGTGCCAGCCTCCCGGCGACAGGGCCGAATTCACCCCTCCACTTT.

The CDR3 is CASSIHRDRTYEQYF. In DNA, the CDR3 is TGTGCCAGCAGTATCCACCGGGACAGGACCTACGAGCAGTACTTC. This chain uses TRBV28 with TRBJ2-7, with 8 positions matching TRBD1. CDR1 is MDHEN, CDR2 SYDVKM, per germline. The V and J ends lost 5 bases and 2 bases, in that order; junction bases with no gene match: 8. The CDR3 extends over 15 amino acids.

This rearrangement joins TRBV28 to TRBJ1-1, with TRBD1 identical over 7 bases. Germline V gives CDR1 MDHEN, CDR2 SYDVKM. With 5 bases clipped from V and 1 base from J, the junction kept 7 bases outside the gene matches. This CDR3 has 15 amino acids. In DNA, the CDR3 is TGTGCCAGCAGTCTCCTCCGGGACAGGAACACTGAAGCTTTCTTT. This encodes CASSLLRDRNTEAFF.

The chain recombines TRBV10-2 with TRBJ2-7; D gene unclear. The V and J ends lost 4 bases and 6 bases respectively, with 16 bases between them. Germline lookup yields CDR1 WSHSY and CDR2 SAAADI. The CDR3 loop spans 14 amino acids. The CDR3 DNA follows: TGCGCCAGCAGTGGGGCAGGCCCGAGCACCGAGCAGTACTTC. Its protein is CASSGAGPSTEQYF.